This T cell receptor beta chain was sequenced for a study of T cell responses to AZD1222 COVID-19 vaccine. The protocol was immunoSEQ multiplex PCR, while the TCRdb copy is restricted to in-frame clones and leaves out a portion. The sample shows about 150,000 clones, 90% to 95% of them seen only once. Overall study results and limits: Donors were largely white British and mainly female; clonal diversity was possibly underestimated. Seropositive AZD1222 recipients at baseline numbered only five or six.

The CDR3 runs to 15 residues. The V gene's germline CDR1 is KGHSH and CDR2 LQKENI. V dropped 5 bases and J dropped 2 bases, with 15 bases sitting between them. Worth noting for this clone: Its antigen is unknown.

V usage is TRBV18 and J usage is TRBJ1-2, with a possible D match to TRBD1 (6 bases). This sequence was found in an adult who received the AZD1222 COVID-19 vaccine. Sample: peripheral blood, taken 28 days after the second AZD1222 dose. CDR3 protein: CASSSRDTNNYGYTF. For the CDR3, the DNA is TGTGCCAGCTCATCTCGGGACACCAACAACTATGGCTACACCTTC. Filled out from reference TRBV18 and TRBJ1-2, the complete variable domain reads NAGVMQNPRHLVRRRGQEARLRCSPMKGHSHVYWYRQLPEEGLKFMVYLQKENIIDESGMPKERFSAEFPKEGPSILRIQQVVRGDSAAYFCASSSRDTNNYGYTFGSGTRLTVV.